This is a list of T cell receptor beta chains from one sample in a study of T cell responses to AZD1222 COVID-19 vaccine. Produced via immunoSEQ multiplex PCR; TCRdb's table is partial and in-frame only. Of about 26,000 clones detected, 88% appear once; the ten largest clones hold about 2.5%. The sample consisted of peripheral blood, taken 28 days after the second AZD1222 dose. Every receptor here comes from an adult who received the AZD1222 COVID-19 vaccine. Each CDR3 is given with its conserved first and last residue. The D gene is left open where the match is weak. The size of a clone is reported for some rows only, either as once, few or many, or as a class for expanded clones.

>TRBV6-5|.|.|TRBJ2-7
CASSYLRSYEQYF
TGTGCCAGCAGTTACCTCCGGTCCTACGAGCAGTACTTC
>TRBV7-2|TRBD1|.|TRBJ2-1
CASRGQYNEQFF
TGTGCCAGCAGGGGACAGTACAATGAGCAGTTCTTC
>TRBV10-3|.|.|TRBJ2-1
CAISVGLPIREQFF
TGTGCCATCAGTGTAGGACTCCCTATTCGTGAGCAGTTCTTC
>TRBV4-1|TRBD1|few|TRBJ2-7
CASSHPGQGPYEQYF
TGCGCCAGCAGCCACCCGGGACAGGGTCCCTACGAGCAGTACTTC
>TRBV12-3/TRBV12-4|.|.|TRBJ1-1
CASILGLNTEAFF
TGTGCCAGCATACTTGGGCTGAACACTGAAGCTTTCTTT
>TRBV3-1/TRBV3-2|.|.|TRBJ1-1
CASSQGRNTEAFF
TGTGCCAGCAGCCAAGGTCGGAACACTGAAGCTTTCTTT
>TRBV20-1|.|.|TRBJ2-5
CSASLGTTAETQYF
TGCAGTGCTAGTTTAGGGACCACAGCAGAGACCCAGTACTTC
>TRBV14|.|.|TRBJ2-3
CASSPDSLVGTDTQYF
TGTGCCAGCAGCCCCGACAGCCTTGTTGGCACAGATACGCAGTATTTT
>TRBV5-8|.|.|TRBJ1-1
CASSFQPTEAFF
TGTGCCAGCAGCTTTCAGCCTACTGAAGCTTTCTTT
>TRBV11-3|TRBD1|.|TRBJ2-1
CASSLGQGRSYNEQFF
TGTGCCAGCAGCTTAGGACAGGGTCGGTCCTACAATGAGCAGTTCTTC
>TRBV11-2|.|once|TRBJ2-1
CASSPRGGHNEQFF
TGTGCCAGCAGCCCTAGGGGCGGCCACAATGAGCAGTTCTTC
>TRBV4-3|.|once|TRBJ2-6
CASSQDSQAGANVLTF
TGCGCCAGCAGCCAAGATAGTCAGGCTGGGGCCAACGTCCTGACTTTC
>TRBV3-1/TRBV3-2|.|.|TRBJ1-6
CASSHSRESPLHF
TGTGCCAGCAGTCACAGTAGGGAATCACCCCTCCACTTT
>TRBV11-2|TRBD1|.|TRBJ1-3
CASSSGQGASGNTIYF
TGTGCCAGCAGCTCGGGACAGGGGGCTTCTGGAAACACCATATATTTT
>TRBV4-3|.|.|TRBJ1-2
CASSQSAGTHYGYTF
TGCGCCAGCAGCCAATCGGCAGGGACACACTATGGCTACACCTTC
>TRBV2|TRBD1|.|TRBJ2-7
CASNYGQASYEQYF
TGTGCCAGCAATTATGGACAGGCTTCCTACGAGCAGTACTTC
>TRBV20-1|.|.|TRBJ2-7
CSASGSYEQYF
TGCAGTGCTAGCGGCTCCTACGAGCAGTACTTC
>TRBV19|TRBD1|.|TRBJ1-1
CASGQVRQNTEAFF
TGTGCCAGTGGACAGGTCCGCCAGAACACTGAAGCTTTCTTT
>TRBV24-1|.|.|TRBJ2-1
CATSSGTENFNEQFF
TGTGCCACCAGTAGCGGGACAGAAAATTTTAATGAGCAGTTCTTC
>TRBV6-1|.|.|TRBJ1-5
CASSEGAGNQPQHF
TGTGCCAGCAGTGAAGGGGCAGGCAATCAGCCCCAGCATTTT
>TRBV9|.|.|TRBJ2-3
CASSASTDTQYF
TGTGCCAGCAGCGCCAGCACAGATACGCAGTATTTT
>TRBV2|TRBD2|.|TRBJ2-1
CASSGGSGGGNEQFF
TGTGCCAGCAGTGGGGGTAGCGGGGGTGGGAATGAGCAGTTCTTC
>TRBV28|.|few|TRBJ2-4
CASSPLSLGSRNIQYF
TGTGCCAGCAGTCCCTTATCTTTAGGGTCCAGAAACATTCAGTACTTC
>TRBV28|.|.|TRBJ1-5
CASSSGTLGNQPQHF
TGTGCCAGCAGTTCCGGGACCCTGGGAAATCAGCCCCAGCATTTT
>TRBV2|.|once|TRBJ2-3
CASSRSKSTDTQYF
TGTGCCAGCAGTCGAAGCAAAAGCACAGATACGCAGTATTTT
>TRBV6-2/TRBV6-3|.|once|TRBJ1-4
CASSYSTSGEKLFF
TGTGCCAGCAGTTACTCGACAAGCGGTGAAAAACTGTTTTTT
>TRBV9|TRBD1|.|TRBJ1-3
CASSPHTGTGFRNTIYF
TGTGCCAGCAGCCCCCACACCGGGACAGGGTTTCGAAACACCATATATTTT
>TRBV19|.|.|TRBJ2-7
CASSAPGTHYEQYF
TGTGCCAGTAGTGCGCCCGGGACACATTACGAGCAGTACTTC
>TRBV5-1|.|.|TRBJ1-5
CASSSYKGSFQPQHF
TGCGCCAGCAGCTCCTATAAGGGTAGTTTCCAGCCCCAGCATTTT
>TRBV4-3|TRBD1|.|TRBJ2-3
CASSRDRADTQYF
TGCGCCAGCAGCCGGGACAGGGCAGATACGCAGTATTTT
>TRBV6-5|TRBD1|.|TRBJ1-1
CASRGQGGNTEAFF
TGTGCCAGCAGGGGACAGGGTGGGAACACTGAAGCTTTCTTT
>TRBV7-2|.|.|TRBJ2-7
CASRLGITYYEQYF
TGTGCCAGCAGACTGGGAATTACCTACTACGAGCAGTACTTC
>TRBV7-3|.|medium-sized|TRBJ1-1
CASSSLGPHEAFF
TGTGCCAGCAGTTCGTTGGGTCCCCATGAAGCTTTCTTT
>TRBV11-2|.|.|TRBJ2-1
CASSLDFLVSPYNEQFF
TGTGCCAGCAGCTTAGATTTTCTGGTGTCACCCTACAATGAGCAGTTCTTC
>TRBV6-1|.|.|TRBJ1-5
CASSEKRGGAGVESNQPQHF
TGTGCCAGCAGTGAAAAGCGGGGCGGGGCAGGGGTGGAAAGCAATCAGCCCCAGCATTTT
>TRBV10-3|.|.|TRBJ2-5
CAISESVVETQYF
TGTGCCATCAGTGAGTCCGTCGTCGAGACCCAGTACTTC
>TRBV5-5|TRBD2|.|TRBJ2-1
CASSSRLAGEDEQFF
TGTGCCAGCAGCTCCCGACTAGCGGGGGAGGATGAGCAGTTCTTC
>TRBV6-2/TRBV6-3|TRBD1|.|TRBJ2-7
CASSSPDRGYEQYF
TGTGCCAGCAGTTCCCCGGACAGGGGTTACGAGCAGTACTTC
>TRBV11-3|.|.|TRBJ2-4
CASSLMEGDIQYF
TGTGCCAGCAGCTTAATGGAAGGGGACATTCAGTACTTC
>TRBV3-1/TRBV3-2|.|.|TRBJ1-1
CASSPRPLVNTEAFF
TGTGCCAGCAGCCCCCGCCCCTTAGTGAACACTGAAGCTTTCTTT
>TRBV5-4|TRBD1|.|TRBJ2-7
CASSPDRVVVEQYF
TGTGCCAGCAGCCCGGACAGGGTCGTCGTCGAGCAGTACTTC
>TRBV5-1|TRBD1|once|TRBJ2-2
CASSPSGTGPGELFF
TGCGCCAGCAGCCCGTCCGGGACAGGGCCCGGGGAGCTGTTTTTT
>TRBV6-2/TRBV6-3|TRBD1|.|TRBJ2-5
CASSQPTDRGTQYF
TGTGCCAGCAGTCAACCAACGGACAGGGGTACCCAGTACTTC
>TRBV29-1|TRBD1|.|TRBJ1-2
CSVEGRDRGPEGYGYTF
TGCAGCGTTGAGGGCCGGGACAGGGGGCCGGAGGGGTATGGCTACACCTTC
>TRBV3-1/TRBV3-2|TRBD2|.|TRBJ2-7
CASSGGLAVSYEQYF
TGTGCCAGCAGCGGAGGACTAGCGGTATCCTACGAGCAGTACTTC